This record concerns one TCR beta chain sequence. Its cognate antigen is unknown. Pooled together were second doses at about 4 or about 12 weeks. The record originates from a study of T cell responses to AZD1222 COVID-19 vaccine. Study-level findings and limits: Regions 160-218 and 743-854 held dominance among vaccine-associated CD4 TCRs, which spanned spike. Donor demographics were predominantly white British with a female majority; clonal diversity may be underestimated. Increases in Spike-specific TCR breadth and depth were seen after two AZD1222 doses.

CDR1 and CDR2 (germline): SGHTA, FQGTGA. The germline V and J ends were trimmed by 6 bases and 5 bases, with 11 bases remaining between them. This CDR3 spans 13 amino acids. The assay was immunoSEQ multiplex PCR, and TCRdb's table has in-frame clones only and misses some. Altogether about 110,000 clones are present, roughly 86% being singletons, with the ten largest covering 4.4%. Sequenced material: peripheral blood, taken 28 days after the second AZD1222 dose. The sequence derives from an adult who received the AZD1222 COVID-19 vaccine. The chain has TRBV7-3 and TRBJ2-1; D unresolved. Here the CDR3 DNA reads TGTGCCAGCAGTCTCGTTGAAAACAATGAGCAGTTCTTC. As protein: CASSLVENNEQFF.